A selection of T cell receptor beta chains follows, all from one sample in a study of blood T cell repertoires in COVID-19. Using immunoSEQ multiplex PCR, the repertoire was profiled, and TCRdb retains in-frame clones only, with some absent. This table holds some 200,000 clones, 84% found once. The sample taken for sequencing was peripheral blood. These receptor sequences come from a woman aged 30 to 39 who had recovered from COVID-19. Both conserved end residues are part of each CDR3. Fields, in order: D gene, V gene, J gene, clone size, CDR3 DNA, CDR3 protein. D genes are given only for firm matches. Expanded clones are given a class, and other clones once, few, many or no size at all.

d_gene: NA; v_gene: TRBV18; j_gene: TRBJ2-5; abundance: NA; CDR3nt: TGTGCCAGCTCACCAAGGACAGCAGAGACCCAGTACTTC; CDR3aa: CASSPRTAETQYF
d_gene: TRBD1; v_gene: TRBV6-5; j_gene: TRBJ2-2; abundance: NA; CDR3nt: TGTGCCAGCAGTTACTCGGGGACAGGGCACACCGGGGAGCTGTTTTTT; CDR3aa: CASSYSGTGHTGELFF
d_gene: NA; v_gene: TRBV5-1; j_gene: TRBJ2-7; abundance: once; CDR3nt: TGCGCCAGCAGCTTGGCACCGACAGCAGAATACGAGCAGTACTTC; CDR3aa: CASSLAPTAEYEQYF
d_gene: TRBD2; v_gene: TRBV2; j_gene: TRBJ2-1; abundance: NA; CDR3nt: TGTGCCAGCAGCTATGTTACCGGGACTAGCGCCTCAAAGGGGAATGAGCAGTTCTTC; CDR3aa: CASSYVTGTSASKGNEQFF
d_gene: NA; v_gene: TRBV27; j_gene: TRBJ2-5; abundance: once; CDR3nt: TGTGCCAGCAGAGGGGCATGGGGCCAAGAGACCCAGTACTTC; CDR3aa: CASRGAWGQETQYF
d_gene: NA; v_gene: TRBV6-4; j_gene: TRBJ2-1; abundance: once; CDR3nt: TGTGCCAGCAGTGCCGGGACTTATTTCGACAATGAGCAGTTCTTC; CDR3aa: CASSAGTYFDNEQFF
d_gene: TRBD2; v_gene: TRBV10-1; j_gene: TRBJ2-3; abundance: NA; CDR3nt: TGCGCCAGCAGTGAACCCGCGGGAGGGTCAGATACGCAGTATTTT; CDR3aa: CASSEPAGGSDTQYF
d_gene: TRBD2; v_gene: TRBV7-9; j_gene: TRBJ2-7; abundance: NA; CDR3nt: TGTGCCAGCGGGACTACGCTCTACGAGCAGTACTTC; CDR3aa: CASGTTLYEQYF
d_gene: NA; v_gene: TRBV15; j_gene: TRBJ2-7; abundance: NA; CDR3nt: TGTGCCACCAGCAGACAGCGGGCTACCTACGAGCAGTACTTC; CDR3aa: CATSRQRATYEQYF
d_gene: NA; v_gene: TRBV18; j_gene: TRBJ1-5; abundance: NA; CDR3nt: TGTGCCAGCTCACCACTGGGCGGGTGGGGCAATCAGCCCCAGCATTTT; CDR3aa: CASSPLGGWGNQPQHF
d_gene: TRBD2; v_gene: TRBV2; j_gene: TRBJ2-2; abundance: NA; CDR3nt: TGTGCCAGCAGTGGGACTAGCGGGATAACCGGGGAGCTGTTTTTT; CDR3aa: CASSGTSGITGELFF
d_gene: TRBD1; v_gene: TRBV18; j_gene: TRBJ2-5; abundance: NA; CDR3nt: TGTGCCAGCTCGTCAGGGGGTTTGGAGACCCAGTACTTC; CDR3aa: CASSSGGLETQYF
d_gene: TRBD2; v_gene: TRBV7-9; j_gene: TRBJ2-3; abundance: NA; CDR3nt: TGTGCCAGCAGCTTAGTCGGCGCGGGAGCAGATACGCAGTATTTT; CDR3aa: CASSLVGAGADTQYF
d_gene: NA; v_gene: TRBV27; j_gene: TRBJ2-7; abundance: once; CDR3nt: TGTGCCAGCAGTGGTGGAAGAGGAAACGAGCAGTACTTC; CDR3aa: CASSGGRGNEQYF
d_gene: TRBD2; v_gene: TRBV7-2; j_gene: TRBJ2-7; abundance: NA; CDR3nt: TGTGCCAGCAGCTGGCCGGGACTAGCGGGGTACGAGCAGTACTTC; CDR3aa: CASSWPGLAGYEQYF
d_gene: TRBD1; v_gene: TRBV5-4; j_gene: TRBJ2-2; abundance: NA; CDR3nt: TGTGCCAGCAGCGAGGGACAGGGGCAAACCGGGGAGCTGTTTTTT; CDR3aa: CASSEGQGQTGELFF
d_gene: NA; v_gene: TRBV27; j_gene: TRBJ2-4; abundance: NA; CDR3nt: TGTGCCAGCAGTTTATCGGCCATTACCCTAGCCAAAAACATTCAGTACTTC; CDR3aa: CASSLSAITLAKNIQYF
d_gene: TRBD2; v_gene: TRBV7-3; j_gene: TRBJ2-1; abundance: NA; CDR3nt: TGTGCCAGCAGGGGACTAGCGGGAGAGAAGCAGTTCTTC; CDR3aa: CASRGLAGEKQFF
d_gene: TRBD1; v_gene: TRBV7-9; j_gene: TRBJ2-3; abundance: NA; CDR3nt: TGTGCCAGCAGCGCAGGACAGGGGGAATACACAGATACGCAGTATTTT; CDR3aa: CASSAGQGEYTDTQYF
d_gene: NA; v_gene: TRBV9; j_gene: TRBJ2-2; abundance: NA; CDR3nt: TGTGCCAGCAGCCACCCCCTAGGGGCCGGGGAGCTGTTTTTT; CDR3aa: CASSHPLGAGELFF
d_gene: NA; v_gene: TRBV3-1/TRBV3-2; j_gene: TRBJ1-5; abundance: NA; CDR3nt: TGTGCCAGCAGCCAAGATCCTACTTTTCAGCCCCAGCATTTT; CDR3aa: CASSQDPTFQPQHF
d_gene: NA; v_gene: TRBV28; j_gene: TRBJ2-7; abundance: few; CDR3nt: TGTGCCAGCAGTCCCGGCGAGGCGGTCGGCTCCTACGAGCAGTACTTC; CDR3aa: CASSPGEAVGSYEQYF
d_gene: TRBD1; v_gene: TRBV28; j_gene: TRBJ1-1; abundance: NA; CDR3nt: TGTGCCAGCAGGTCGACAGGGAAGGTCACTGAAGCTTTCTTT; CDR3aa: CASRSTGKVTEAFF
d_gene: NA; v_gene: TRBV28; j_gene: TRBJ1-5; abundance: NA; CDR3nt: TGTGCCAGCAGGCTCGACATTCCGCCCCGTCAGCCCCAGCATTTT; CDR3aa: CASRLDIPPRQPQHF
d_gene: TRBD2; v_gene: TRBV28; j_gene: TRBJ2-7; abundance: NA; CDR3nt: TGTGCCAGCTGGAGGACTAGCGGCCTCTACGAGCAGTACTTC; CDR3aa: CASWRTSGLYEQYF
d_gene: TRBD1; v_gene: TRBV5-1; j_gene: TRBJ1-5; abundance: medium-sized; CDR3nt: TGCGCCAGCAGCTTCACAGGGGGTCATCAGCCCCAGCATTTT; CDR3aa: CASSFTGGHQPQHF
d_gene: TRBD1; v_gene: TRBV30; j_gene: TRBJ2-6; abundance: once; CDR3nt: TGTGCCTGGGACAGGGGCTCTGGGGCCAACGTCCTGACTTTC; CDR3aa: CAWDRGSGANVLTF
d_gene: NA; v_gene: TRBV6-5; j_gene: TRBJ1-5; abundance: NA; CDR3nt: TGTGCCAGCAGCGGGGAAACGGGAGGCAATCAGCCCCAGCATTTT; CDR3aa: CASSGETGGNQPQHF
d_gene: TRBD1; v_gene: TRBV28; j_gene: TRBJ1-4; abundance: few; CDR3nt: TGTGCCAGCAGTTTAGTCACAGGGGGACGAAAACTGTTTTTT; CDR3aa: CASSLVTGGRKLFF
d_gene: NA; v_gene: TRBV18; j_gene: TRBJ1-1; abundance: NA; CDR3nt: TGTGCCAGCTCAGACAGGCTCTCGGCCGAAGCTTTCTTT; CDR3aa: CASSDRLSAEAFF
d_gene: TRBD2; v_gene: TRBV7-3; j_gene: TRBJ2-1; abundance: NA; CDR3nt: TGTGCCAGCAGCCCTGGGCTAGCGGGAGTCGGCTACAATGAGCAGTTCTTC; CDR3aa: CASSPGLAGVGYNEQFF
d_gene: NA; v_gene: TRBV27; j_gene: TRBJ2-6; abundance: NA; CDR3nt: TGTGCCAGCAGGTCCTCCCGCAACGTCCTGACTTTC; CDR3aa: CASRSSRNVLTF
d_gene: NA; v_gene: TRBV19; j_gene: TRBJ2-5; abundance: NA; CDR3nt: TGTGCCAGTAGTATAAATTTCCCCCGTGAGACCCAGTACTTC; CDR3aa: CASSINFPRETQYF
d_gene: TRBD2; v_gene: TRBV19; j_gene: TRBJ2-3; abundance: few; CDR3nt: TGTGCCAGTATCTTAACGACTAGCGGGAGTCGTACGCAGTATTTT; CDR3aa: CASILTTSGSRTQYF
d_gene: TRBD2; v_gene: TRBV10-3; j_gene: TRBJ2-1; abundance: NA; CDR3nt: TGTGCCATCAGTGAGTCGAGAGCGGGAGGGGCTAATGAGCAGTTCTTC; CDR3aa: CAISESRAGGANEQFF
d_gene: NA; v_gene: TRBV11-3; j_gene: TRBJ2-1; abundance: NA; CDR3nt: TGTGCCAGCAGCTTAGAGGGCGGGACCTACAATGAGCAGTTCTTC; CDR3aa: CASSLEGGTYNEQFF
d_gene: NA; v_gene: TRBV6-1; j_gene: TRBJ1-3; abundance: NA; CDR3nt: TGTGCCAGCAGTGAGAGGGGAGGCTCTGGAAACACCATATATTTT; CDR3aa: CASSERGGSGNTIYF
d_gene: NA; v_gene: TRBV11-2; j_gene: TRBJ1-1; abundance: NA; CDR3nt: TGTGCCAGCAGCTCGAGCCTTTTAAACACTGAAGCTTTCTTT; CDR3aa: CASSSSLLNTEAFF
d_gene: NA; v_gene: TRBV6-6; j_gene: TRBJ2-3; abundance: NA; CDR3nt: TGTGCCAGCAGCCTAGTTGGTCCAGATACGCAGTATTTT; CDR3aa: CASSLVGPDTQYF
d_gene: TRBD1; v_gene: TRBV24-1; j_gene: TRBJ1-2; abundance: NA; CDR3nt: TGTGCCACCAGTGATCGCGGACAGGCCACTTCCTATGGCTACACCTTC; CDR3aa: CATSDRGQATSYGYTF